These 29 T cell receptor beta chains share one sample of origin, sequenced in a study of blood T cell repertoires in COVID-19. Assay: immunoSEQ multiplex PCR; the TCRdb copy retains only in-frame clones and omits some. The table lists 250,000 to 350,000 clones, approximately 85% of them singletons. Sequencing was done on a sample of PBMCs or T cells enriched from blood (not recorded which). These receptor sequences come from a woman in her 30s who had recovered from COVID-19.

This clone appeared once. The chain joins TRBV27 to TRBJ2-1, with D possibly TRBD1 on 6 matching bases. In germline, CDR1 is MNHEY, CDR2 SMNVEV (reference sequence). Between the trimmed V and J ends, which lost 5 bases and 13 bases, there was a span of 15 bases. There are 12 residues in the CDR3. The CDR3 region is CASSPTGIPQFF. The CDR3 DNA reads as TGTGCCAGCAGTCCAACAGGGATTCCTCAGTTCTTC.

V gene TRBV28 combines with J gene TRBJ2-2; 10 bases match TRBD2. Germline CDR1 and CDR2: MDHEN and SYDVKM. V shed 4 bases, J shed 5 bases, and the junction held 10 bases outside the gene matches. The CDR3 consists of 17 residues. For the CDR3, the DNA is TGTGCCAGCAGTTCCCCCGCTAGCGGGAGCGGTACCGGGGAGCTGTTTTTT. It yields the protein CASSSPASGSGTGELFF. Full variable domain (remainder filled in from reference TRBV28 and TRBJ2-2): DVKVTQSSRYLVKRTGEKVFLECVQDMDHENMFWYRQDPGLGLRLIYFSYDVKMKEKGDIPEGYSVSREKKERFSLILESASTNQTSMYLCASSSPASGSGTGELFFGEGSRLTVL.

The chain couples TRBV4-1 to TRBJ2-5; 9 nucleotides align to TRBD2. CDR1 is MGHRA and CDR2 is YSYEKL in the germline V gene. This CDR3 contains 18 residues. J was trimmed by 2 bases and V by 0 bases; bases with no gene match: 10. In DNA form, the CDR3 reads TGCGCCAGCAGCCAAGATGTTTTGGCTAGCGGGATGCAAGAGACCCAGTACTTC. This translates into CASSQDVLASGMQETQYF.

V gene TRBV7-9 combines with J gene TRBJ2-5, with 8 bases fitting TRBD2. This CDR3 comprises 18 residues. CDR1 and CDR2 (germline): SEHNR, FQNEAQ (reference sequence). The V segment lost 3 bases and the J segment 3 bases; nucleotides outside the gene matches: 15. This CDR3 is CASSLQPPGTRQKETQYF. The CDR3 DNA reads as TGTGCCAGCAGCTTGCAGCCCCCCGGGACTAGACAAAAAGAGACCCAGTACTTC.

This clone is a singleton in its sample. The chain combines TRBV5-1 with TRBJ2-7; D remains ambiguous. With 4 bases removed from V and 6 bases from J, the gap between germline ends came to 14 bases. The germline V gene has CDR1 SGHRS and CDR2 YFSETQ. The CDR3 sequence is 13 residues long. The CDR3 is CASSPSLALEQYF. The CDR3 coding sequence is TGCGCCAGCAGCCCCTCGTTGGCTCTCGAGCAGTACTTC.

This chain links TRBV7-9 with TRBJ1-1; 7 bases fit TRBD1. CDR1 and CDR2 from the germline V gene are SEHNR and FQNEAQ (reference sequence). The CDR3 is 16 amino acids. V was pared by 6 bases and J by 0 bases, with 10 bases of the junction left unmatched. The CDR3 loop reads CASSLGQNLLNTEAFF. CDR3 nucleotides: TGTGCCAGCAGTTTGGGACAGAACCTTCTGAACACTGAAGCTTTCTTT.

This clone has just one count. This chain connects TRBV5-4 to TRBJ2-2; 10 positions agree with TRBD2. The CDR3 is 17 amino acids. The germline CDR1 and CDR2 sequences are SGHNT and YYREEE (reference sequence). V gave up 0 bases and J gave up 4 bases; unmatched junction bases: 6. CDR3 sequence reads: CASSLGLAGVGTGELFF. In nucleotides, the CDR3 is TGTGCCAGCAGCTTGGGGCTAGCGGGAGTAGGCACCGGGGAGCTGTTTTTT.

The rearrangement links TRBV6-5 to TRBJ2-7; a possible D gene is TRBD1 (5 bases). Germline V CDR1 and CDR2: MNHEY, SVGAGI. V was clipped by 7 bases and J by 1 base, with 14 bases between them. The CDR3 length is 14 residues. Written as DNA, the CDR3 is TGTGCCAGCAACGGTTTTGACAGTTCCTACGAGCAGTACTTC. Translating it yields CASNGFDSSYEQYF.

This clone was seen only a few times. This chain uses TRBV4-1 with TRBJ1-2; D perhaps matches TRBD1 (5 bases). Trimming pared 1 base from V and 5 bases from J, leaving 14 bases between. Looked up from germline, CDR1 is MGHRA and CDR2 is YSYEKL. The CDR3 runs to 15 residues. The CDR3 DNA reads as TGCGCCAGCAGCCAAGCAGCCACCGGGGGGTATGGCTACACCTTC. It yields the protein CASSQAATGGYGYTF.

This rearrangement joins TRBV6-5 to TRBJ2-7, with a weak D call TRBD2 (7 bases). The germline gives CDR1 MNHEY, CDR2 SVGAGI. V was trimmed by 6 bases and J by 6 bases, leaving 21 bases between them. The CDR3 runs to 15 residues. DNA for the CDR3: TGTGCCAGCAGCCCCTCGAGGAGCGGGACATCCGAGCAGTACTTC. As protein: CASSPSRSGTSEQYF.

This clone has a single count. The chain's CDR3 is CAIRAGQGAVSGELFF. The CDR3 DNA reads as TGTGCCATCAGGGCTGGACAGGGGGCTGTGAGCGGGGAGCTGTTTTTT. The chain is built from TRBV10-3 and TRBJ2-2; 11 bases line up with TRBD1. V was pared by 6 bases and J by 7 bases, with 10 bases of the junction left unmatched. The CDR3 is 16 residues long. Per germline, CDR1 ENHRY and CDR2 SYGVKD.

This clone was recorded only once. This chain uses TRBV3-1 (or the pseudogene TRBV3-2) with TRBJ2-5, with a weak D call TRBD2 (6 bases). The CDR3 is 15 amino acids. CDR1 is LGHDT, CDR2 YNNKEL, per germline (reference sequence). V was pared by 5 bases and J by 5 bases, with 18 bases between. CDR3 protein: CASSIHPTSIETQYF. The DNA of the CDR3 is TGTGCCAGCAGCATACACCCGACTAGTATCGAGACCCAGTACTTC.

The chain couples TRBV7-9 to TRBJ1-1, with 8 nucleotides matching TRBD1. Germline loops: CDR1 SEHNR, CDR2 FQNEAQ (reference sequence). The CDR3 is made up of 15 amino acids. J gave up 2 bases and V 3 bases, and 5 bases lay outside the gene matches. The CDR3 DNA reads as TGTGCCAGCAGCTTTGGACAGGGTTCCAACACTGAAGCTTTCTTT. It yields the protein CASSFGQGSNTEAFF.

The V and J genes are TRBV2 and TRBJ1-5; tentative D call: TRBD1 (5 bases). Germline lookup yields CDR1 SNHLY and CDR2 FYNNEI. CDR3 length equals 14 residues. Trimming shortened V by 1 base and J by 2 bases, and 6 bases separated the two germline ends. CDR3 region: CASSEVTGNQPQHF. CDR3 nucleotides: TGTGCCAGCAGTGAAGTGACAGGCAATCAGCCCCAGCATTTT. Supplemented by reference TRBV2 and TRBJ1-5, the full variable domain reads EPEVTQTPSHQVTQMGQEVILRCVPISNHLYFYWYRQILGQKVEFLVSFYNNEISEKSEIFDDQFSVERPDGSNFTLKIRSTKLEDSAMYFCASSEVTGNQPQHFGDGTRLSIL.

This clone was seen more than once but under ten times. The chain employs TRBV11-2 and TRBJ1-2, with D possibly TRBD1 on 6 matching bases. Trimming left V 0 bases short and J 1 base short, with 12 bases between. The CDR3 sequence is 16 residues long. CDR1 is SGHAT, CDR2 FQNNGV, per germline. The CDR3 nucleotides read TGTGCCAGCAGCTTAGAATCAGGGGCATATAACTATGGCTACACCTTC. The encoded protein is CASSLESGAYNYGYTF. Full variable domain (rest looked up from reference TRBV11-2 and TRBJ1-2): EAGVAQSPRYKIIEKRQSVAFWCNPISGHATLYWYQQILGQGPKLLIQFQNNGVVDDSQLPKDRFSAERLKGVDSTLKIQPAKLEDSAVYLCASSLESGAYNYGYTFGSGTRLTVV.

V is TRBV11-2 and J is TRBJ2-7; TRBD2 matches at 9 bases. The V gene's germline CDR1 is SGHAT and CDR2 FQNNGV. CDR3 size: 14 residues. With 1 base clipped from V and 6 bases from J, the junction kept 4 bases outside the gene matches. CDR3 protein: CASSLGAGGPEQYF. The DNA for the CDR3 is TGTGCCAGCAGCTTAGGGGCGGGAGGGCCCGAGCAGTACTTC.

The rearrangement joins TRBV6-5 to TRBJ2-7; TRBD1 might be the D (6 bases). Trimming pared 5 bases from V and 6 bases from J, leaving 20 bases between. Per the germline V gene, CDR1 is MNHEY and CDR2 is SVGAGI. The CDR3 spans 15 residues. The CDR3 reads CASSRRGKGISEQYF. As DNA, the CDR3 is TGTGCCAGCAGTCGCAGGGGAAAAGGTATTAGCGAGCAGTACTTC.

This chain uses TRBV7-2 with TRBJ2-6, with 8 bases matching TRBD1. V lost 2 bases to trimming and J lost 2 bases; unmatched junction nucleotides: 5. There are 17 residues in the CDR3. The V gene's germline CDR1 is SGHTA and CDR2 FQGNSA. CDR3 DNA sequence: TGTGCCAGCAGCTTAATGAGACAGGGGACTGGGGCCAACGTCCTGACTTTC. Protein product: CASSLMRQGTGANVLTF.

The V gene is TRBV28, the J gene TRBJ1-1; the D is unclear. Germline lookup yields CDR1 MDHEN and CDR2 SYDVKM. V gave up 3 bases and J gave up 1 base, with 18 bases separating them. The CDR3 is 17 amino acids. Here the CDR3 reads CASSFQYTEPRNTEAFF. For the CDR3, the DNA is TGTGCCAGCAGTTTTCAATATACAGAGCCTCGGAACACTGAAGCTTTCTTT.

CDR3 residues: CASSEPGTGVLCYTF. DNA of the CDR3: TGTGCCAGCAGTGAACCCGGGACAGGGGTATTGTGCTACACCTTC. The V and J genes are TRBV6-1 and TRBJ1-2; 10 bases agree with TRBD1. Germline-derived CDR1 and CDR2 are MNHNS and SASEGT. The CDR3 is made up of 15 amino acids. V shed 2 bases, J shed 9 bases, and the junction held 9 bases outside the gene matches.

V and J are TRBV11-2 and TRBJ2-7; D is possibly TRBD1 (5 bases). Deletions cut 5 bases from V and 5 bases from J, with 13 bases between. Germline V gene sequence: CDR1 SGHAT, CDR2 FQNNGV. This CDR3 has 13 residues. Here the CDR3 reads CASSLDRRDEQYF. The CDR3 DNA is TGTGCCAGCAGCCTCGACAGAAGGGACGAGCAGTACTTC.

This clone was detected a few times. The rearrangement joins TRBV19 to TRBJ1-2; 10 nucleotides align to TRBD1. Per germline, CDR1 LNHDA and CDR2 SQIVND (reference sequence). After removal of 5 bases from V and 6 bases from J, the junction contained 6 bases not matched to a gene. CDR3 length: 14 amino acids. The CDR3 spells CASSHLTGGNGYTF. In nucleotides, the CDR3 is TGTGCCAGTAGTCATCTGACAGGGGGCAATGGCTACACCTTC.

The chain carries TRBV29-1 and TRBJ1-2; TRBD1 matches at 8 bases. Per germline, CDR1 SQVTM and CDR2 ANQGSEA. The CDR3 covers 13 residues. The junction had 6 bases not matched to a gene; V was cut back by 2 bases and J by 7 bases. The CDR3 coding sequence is TGCAGCGTTGAAATAGGACAGGGCCTTGGCTACACCTTC. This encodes CSVEIGQGLGYTF.

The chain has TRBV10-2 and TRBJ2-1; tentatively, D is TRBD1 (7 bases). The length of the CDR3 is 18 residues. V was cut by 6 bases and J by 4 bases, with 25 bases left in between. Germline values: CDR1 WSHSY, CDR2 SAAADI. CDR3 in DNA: TGCGCCAGCAGGGACCGACAGGGACTCCCGGGGGTGTACAATGAGCAGTTCTTC. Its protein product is CASRDRQGLPGVYNEQFF.

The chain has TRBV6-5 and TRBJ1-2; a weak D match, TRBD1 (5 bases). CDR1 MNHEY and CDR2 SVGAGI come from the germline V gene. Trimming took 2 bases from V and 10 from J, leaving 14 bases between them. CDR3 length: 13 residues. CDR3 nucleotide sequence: TGTGCCAGCAGTTACACGGCAGGGAAGGACTACACCTTC. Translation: CASSYTAGKDYTF.

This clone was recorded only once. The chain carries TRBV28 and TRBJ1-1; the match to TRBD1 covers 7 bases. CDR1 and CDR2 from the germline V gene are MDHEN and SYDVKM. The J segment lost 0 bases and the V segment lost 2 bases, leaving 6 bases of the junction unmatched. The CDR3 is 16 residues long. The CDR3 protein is CASSLGLQGLNTEAFF. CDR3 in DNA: TGTGCCAGCAGTTTAGGGTTACAGGGGTTGAACACTGAAGCTTTCTTT.

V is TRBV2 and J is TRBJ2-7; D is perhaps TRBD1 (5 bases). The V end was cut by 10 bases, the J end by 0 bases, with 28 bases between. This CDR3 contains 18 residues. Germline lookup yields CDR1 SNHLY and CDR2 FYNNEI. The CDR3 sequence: CATAQAGFLGAPSYEQYF. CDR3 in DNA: TGTGCCACAGCACAGGCAGGGTTCCTTGGGGCACCCTCCTACGAGCAGTACTTC.

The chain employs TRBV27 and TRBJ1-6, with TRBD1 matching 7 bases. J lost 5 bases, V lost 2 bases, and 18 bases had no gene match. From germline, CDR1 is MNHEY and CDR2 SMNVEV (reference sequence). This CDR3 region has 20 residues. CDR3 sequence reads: CASSLPTGQSFRGNNSPLHF. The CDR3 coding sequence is TGTGCCAGCAGTTTACCCACGGGACAGTCGTTTCGGGGCAATAATTCACCCCTCCACTTT.

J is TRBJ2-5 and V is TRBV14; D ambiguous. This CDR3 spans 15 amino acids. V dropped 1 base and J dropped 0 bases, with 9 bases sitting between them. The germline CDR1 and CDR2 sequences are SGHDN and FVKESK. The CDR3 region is CASSQGSSYQETQYF. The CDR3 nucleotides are TGTGCCAGCAGCCAAGGTAGCAGTTACCAAGAGACCCAGTACTTC.